These 18 T cell receptor beta chains originate from one sample sequenced in a study of CD8+ T cells in alopecia areata. cDNA prepared by RNA extraction and subsequent reverse transcription served as the template for sequencing. Repertoires were generated with immunoSEQ multiplex PCR, while TCRdb's copy carries only in-frame clones and drops some. The table has about 20,000 clones, approximately 60% seen once; the top ten hold under 5%. About five patients had their CD4+ cells sorted into CD25+CD127- cells. Sequencing was performed on CD4+ Tregs sorted from blood. All receptors derive from a human donor with alopecia areata.

The chain links TRBV27 to TRBJ1-2; weak D call: TRBD1 (5 bases). V was cut by 8 bases and J by 8 bases, with 18 bases left in between. Germline CDR1 and CDR2: MNHEY and SMNVEV (reference sequence). This CDR3 contains 13 residues. CDR3 protein: CASGRDPGRGYTF. The DNA for the CDR3 is TGTGCCAGCGGCCGGGACCCGGGGAGGGGCTACACCTTC.

The chain links TRBV27 to TRBJ2-3; perhaps TRBD2 as D (6 bases). V lost 3 bases to trimming and J lost 5 bases, with 18 bases between them. This CDR3 contains 16 residues. Germline V gene data show CDR1 as MNHEY and CDR2 as SMNVEV (reference sequence). CDR3 nucleotide sequence: TGTGCCAGCAGTTTGATCACTAACTGGGGAGGAGATACGCAGTATTTT. Translating gives CASSLITNWGGDTQYF.

The chain carries TRBV2 and TRBJ1-1; D is undetermined. CDR3 length: 14 amino acids. Trimming took off 6 bases at V and 4 bases at J, with 15 bases between the two ends. The germline CDR1 and CDR2 sequences are SNHLY and FYNNEI. The CDR3 DNA is TGTGCCAGCAGGTTAGAGCTCAATCCCACTGAAGCTTTCTTT. As protein: CASRLELNPTEAFF.

The chain recombines TRBV19 with TRBJ2-3; weak D call: TRBD2 (6 bases). This CDR3 region has 14 residues. The V gene lost 6 bases and the J gene lost 5 bases, with 15 bases spanning the gap. The V gene's germline CDR1 is LNHDA and CDR2 SQIVND (reference sequence). The CDR3 coding sequence is TGTGCCAGTAGCCTCAGGGTGGAGGGAGATACGCAGTATTTT. Translation: CASSLRVEGDTQYF.

This clone appeared a few times. V is TRBV28 and J is TRBJ2-3; D is uncertain. The CDR3 extends over 9 amino acids. Germline CDR1 and CDR2: MDHEN and SYDVKM. Trimming took 7 bases from V and 4 from J, leaving 0 bases between them. This chain's CDR3 is CASTDTQYF. In nucleotides, the CDR3 is TGTGCCAGCACAGATACGCAGTATTTT.

The chain recombines TRBV5-1 with TRBJ2-7; no firm D call. CDR1 is SGHRS and CDR2 is YFSETQ in the germline V gene. The ends were cut back, 0 bases at V and 7 bases at J, with 8 bases in the middle. The CDR3 consists of 12 residues. CDR3 amino acids: CASSLVLGEQYF. For the CDR3, the DNA is TGCGCCAGCAGCTTGGTACTGGGGGAGCAGTACTTC. Full variable domain (outside the CDR3, taken from reference TRBV5-1 and TRBJ2-7): KAGVTQTPRYLIKTRGQQVTLSCSPISGHRSVSWYQQTPGQGLQFLFEYFSETQRNKGNFPGRFSGRQFSNSRSEMNVSTLELGDSALYLCASSLVLGEQYFGPGTRLTVT.

This clone appeared once. This chain uses TRBV4-1 with TRBJ2-1, with 10 positions matching TRBD2. Losses at the gene ends were 3 bases for V and 0 bases for J; bases not matched to a gene: 5. CDR3 length: 17 amino acids. Per germline, CDR1 MGHRA and CDR2 YSYEKL. The CDR3 DNA reads TGCGCCAGCAGCCAGGGAAGGACTAGCGGCTCCTACAATGAGCAGTTCTTC. It is translated as CASSQGRTSGSYNEQFF.

The gene calls are TRBV14 and TRBJ1-4, with 7 bases matching TRBD1. J was trimmed by 7 bases and V by 1 base; bases with no gene match: 3. CDR3 length equals 14 residues. CDR1 and CDR2 (germline): SGHDN, FVKESK. The CDR3 nucleotides read TGTGCCAGCAGCCAAGGACAGGGTAGTGAAAAACTGTTTTTT. Translated, it gives CASSQGQGSEKLFF.

This chain links TRBV25-1 with TRBJ2-7, with 8 bases that match TRBD1. V was clipped by 3 bases and J by 2 bases; unmatched bases: 3. Germline values: CDR1 MGHDK, CDR2 SYGVNS. This CDR3 is 14 amino acids long. CDR3 bases: TGTGCCAGCAGTGACAACAGGGGGGCCTACGAGCAGTACTTC. As protein: CASSDNRGAYEQYF.

The V gene is TRBV11-2, the J gene TRBJ2-7; no clear D. CDR3 length equals 13 residues. V dropped 3 bases and J dropped 1 base, with 7 bases sitting between them. Germline lookup yields CDR1 SGHAT and CDR2 FQNNGV. CDR3 sequence reads: CASSFAVSYEQYF. The CDR3 DNA sequence: TGTGCCAGCAGCTTCGCGGTTTCCTACGAGCAGTACTTC.

The chain has TRBV5-6 and TRBJ1-1, with unresolved D. The germline V gene has CDR1 SGHDT and CDR2 YYEEEE. The CDR3 is 12 residues long. The ends were cut back, 1 base at V and 10 bases at J, with 11 bases in the middle. The CDR3: CASSLLSQRAFF. Here the CDR3 DNA reads TGTGCCAGCAGCTTGTTAAGTCAAAGAGCTTTCTTT.

The chain is built from TRBV28 and TRBJ2-4, with TRBD1 matching over 8 bases. After removal of 7 bases from V and 8 bases from J, the junction contained 4 bases not matched to a gene. CDR3 size: 12 residues. Germline V lookup: CDR1 MDHEN, CDR2 SYDVKM. This CDR3 is CASTSTGDIQYF. CDR3 nucleotide sequence: TGTGCCAGCACCTCGACAGGGGACATTCAGTACTTC.

This chain uses TRBV6-1 with TRBJ2-5; D is tentatively TRBD1 or TRBD2 (6 bases each). This CDR3 region has 13 residues. Trimming stripped 7 bases from V and 5 bases from J, with 14 bases between. Looked up from germline, CDR1 is MNHNS and CDR2 is SASEGT. The CDR3 sequence: CASKLPGAETQYF. The CDR3 coding sequence is TGTGCCAGCAAGCTCCCGGGGGCTGAGACCCAGTACTTC.

This clone has just a few counts. The genes are TRBV27 and TRBJ2-7, with TRBD2 identical over 14 bases. The germline V gene encodes CDR1 MNHEY and CDR2 SMNVEV (reference sequence). With 4 bases clipped from V and 9 bases from J, the junction kept 8 bases outside the gene matches. This CDR3 spans 15 amino acids. The CDR3 reads CASSSYGTSGRVQYF. DNA for the CDR3: TGTGCCAGCAGTTCATACGGGACTAGCGGGAGAGTGCAGTACTTC.

The chain carries TRBV7-9 and TRBJ2-5; perhaps D is TRBD1 or TRBD2 (5 bases each). This CDR3 has 15 amino acids. Per the germline V gene, CDR1 is SEHNR and CDR2 is FQNEAQ (reference sequence). The V and J ends lost 5 bases and 0 bases respectively, with 13 bases between them. The chain's CDR3 is CASSPRDGYQETQYF. The DNA for the CDR3 is TGTGCCAGCAGCCCCCGGGACGGGTACCAAGAGACCCAGTACTTC.

This chain links TRBV7-2 with TRBJ2-5, with 7 positions matching TRBD1. V dropped 3 bases and J dropped 4; count of bases not matched to a gene: 2. The CDR3 is made up of 13 amino acids. The germline CDR1 and CDR2 sequences are SGHTA and FQGNSA. Here the CDR3 reads CASSFDRAETQYF. Here the CDR3 DNA reads TGTGCCAGCAGCTTCGACAGGGCAGAGACCCAGTACTTC.

This chain links TRBV4-1 with TRBJ2-5, with D perhaps matching TRBD2 (6 bases). This CDR3 is built from 14 residues. Trimming removed 3 bases at V and 1 base at J, with 9 bases between. From germline, CDR1 is MGHRA and CDR2 YSYEKL. The CDR3: CASSHGTRQETQYF. The CDR3 DNA follows: TGCGCCAGCAGCCACGGGACTCGCCAAGAGACCCAGTACTTC.

CDR3 amino acids: CASSWTSGRTGELFF. CDR3 sequence (DNA): TGCGCCAGCAGCTGGACTAGCGGGCGCACCGGGGAGCTGTTTTTT. V is TRBV5-1 and J is TRBJ2-2; 11 nucleotides agree with TRBD2. V was clipped by 3 bases and J by 4 bases; unmatched bases: 2. This CDR3 comprises 15 residues. Germline CDR1 is SGHRS and CDR2 is YFSETQ.